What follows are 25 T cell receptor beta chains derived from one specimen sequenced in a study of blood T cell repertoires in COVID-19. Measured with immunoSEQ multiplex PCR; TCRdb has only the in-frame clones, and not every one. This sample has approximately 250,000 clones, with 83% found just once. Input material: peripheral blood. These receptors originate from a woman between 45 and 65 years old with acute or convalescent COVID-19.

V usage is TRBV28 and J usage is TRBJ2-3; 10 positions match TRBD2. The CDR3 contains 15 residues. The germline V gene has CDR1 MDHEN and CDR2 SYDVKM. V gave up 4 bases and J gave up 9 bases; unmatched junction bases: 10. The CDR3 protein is CASSSPAGGPWTQYF. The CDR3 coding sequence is TGTGCCAGCAGTTCGCCAGCGGGGGGGCCTTGGACGCAGTATTTT.

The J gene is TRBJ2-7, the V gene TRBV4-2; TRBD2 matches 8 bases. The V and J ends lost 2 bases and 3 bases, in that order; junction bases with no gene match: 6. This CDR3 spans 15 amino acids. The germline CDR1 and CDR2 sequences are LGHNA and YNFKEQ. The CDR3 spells CASSQIAGRDYEQYF. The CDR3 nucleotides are TGTGCCAGCAGCCAAATAGCGGGGAGAGACTACGAGCAGTACTTC.

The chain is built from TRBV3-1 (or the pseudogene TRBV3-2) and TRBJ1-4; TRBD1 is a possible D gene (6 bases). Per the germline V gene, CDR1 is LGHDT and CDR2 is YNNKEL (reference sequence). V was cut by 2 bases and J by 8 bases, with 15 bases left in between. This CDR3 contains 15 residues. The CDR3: CASSQFSGAEEKLFF. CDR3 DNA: TGTGCCAGCAGCCAATTTTCAGGGGCGGAAGAAAAACTGTTTTTT.

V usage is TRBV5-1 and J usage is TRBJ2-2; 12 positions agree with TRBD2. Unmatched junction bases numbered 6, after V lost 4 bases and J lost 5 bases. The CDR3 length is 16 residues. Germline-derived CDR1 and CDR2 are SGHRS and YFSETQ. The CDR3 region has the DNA TGCGCCAGCAGCCCTACTAGCGGGAGGACGACCGGGGAGCTGTTTTTT. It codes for CASSPTSGRTTGELFF.

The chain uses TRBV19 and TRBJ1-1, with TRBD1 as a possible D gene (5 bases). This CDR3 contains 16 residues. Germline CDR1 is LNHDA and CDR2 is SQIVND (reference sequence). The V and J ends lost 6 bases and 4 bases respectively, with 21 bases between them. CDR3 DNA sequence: TGTGCCAGTAGCAGATATAGCGGGGGGTTGAGCACTGAAGCTTTCTTT. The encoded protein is CASSRYSGGLSTEAFF.

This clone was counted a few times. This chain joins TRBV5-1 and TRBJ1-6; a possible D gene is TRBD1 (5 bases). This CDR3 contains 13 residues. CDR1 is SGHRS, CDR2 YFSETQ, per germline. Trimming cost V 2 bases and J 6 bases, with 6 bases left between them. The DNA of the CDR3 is TGCGCCAGCAGCTTCGACAGTAATTCACCCCTCCACTTT. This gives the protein CASSFDSNSPLHF. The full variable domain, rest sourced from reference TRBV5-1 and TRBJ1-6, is KAGVTQTPRYLIKTRGQQVTLSCSPISGHRSVSWYQQTPGQGLQFLFEYFSETQRNKGNFPGRFSGRQFSNSRSEMNVSTLELGDSALYLCASSFDSNSPLHFGNGTRLTVT.

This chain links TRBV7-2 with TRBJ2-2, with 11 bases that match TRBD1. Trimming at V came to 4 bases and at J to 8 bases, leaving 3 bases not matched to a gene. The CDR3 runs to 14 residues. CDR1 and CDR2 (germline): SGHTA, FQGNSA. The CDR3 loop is CASSWGQGVGELFF. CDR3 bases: TGTGCCAGCAGCTGGGGACAGGGGGTAGGGGAGCTGTTTTTT.

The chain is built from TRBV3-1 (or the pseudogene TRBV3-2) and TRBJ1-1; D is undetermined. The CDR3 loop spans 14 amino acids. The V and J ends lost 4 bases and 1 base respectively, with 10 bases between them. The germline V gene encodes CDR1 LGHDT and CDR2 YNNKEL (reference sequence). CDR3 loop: CASSPNNRNTEAFF. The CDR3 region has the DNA TGTGCCAGCAGCCCCAACAACAGGAACACTGAAGCTTTCTTT.

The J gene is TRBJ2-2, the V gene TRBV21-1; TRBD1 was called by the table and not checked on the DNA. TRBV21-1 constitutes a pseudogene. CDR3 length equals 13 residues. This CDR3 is CASSRKGTGELFF. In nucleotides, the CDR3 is TGTGCCAGCAGCCGGAAGGGGACCGGGGAGCTGTTTTTT.

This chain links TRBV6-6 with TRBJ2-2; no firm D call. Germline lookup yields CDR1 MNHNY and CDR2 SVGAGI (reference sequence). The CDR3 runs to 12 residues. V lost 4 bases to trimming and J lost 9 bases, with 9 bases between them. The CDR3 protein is CASSSPPRELFF. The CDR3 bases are TGTGCCAGCAGTTCCCCCCCAAGGGAGCTGTTTTTT.

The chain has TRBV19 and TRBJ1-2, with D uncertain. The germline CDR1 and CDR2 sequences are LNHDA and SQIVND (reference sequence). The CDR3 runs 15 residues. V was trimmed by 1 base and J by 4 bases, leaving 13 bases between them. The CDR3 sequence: CASSIGRREVYGYTF. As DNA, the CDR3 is TGTGCCAGTAGTATAGGGCGTAGAGAGGTCTATGGCTACACCTTC.

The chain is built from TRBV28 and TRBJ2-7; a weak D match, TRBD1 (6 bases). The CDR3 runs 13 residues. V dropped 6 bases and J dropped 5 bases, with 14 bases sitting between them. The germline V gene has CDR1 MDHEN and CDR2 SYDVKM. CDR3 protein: CASRRDGTHEQYF. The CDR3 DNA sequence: TGTGCCAGCAGGAGGGACGGGACACACGAGCAGTACTTC.

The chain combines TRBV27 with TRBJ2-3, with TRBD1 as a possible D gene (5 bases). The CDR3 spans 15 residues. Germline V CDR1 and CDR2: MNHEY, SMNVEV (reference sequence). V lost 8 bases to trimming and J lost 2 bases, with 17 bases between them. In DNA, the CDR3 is TGTGCCAGCCAAGGGGCGACAACTACCACAGATACGCAGTATTTT. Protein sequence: CASQGATTTTDTQYF.

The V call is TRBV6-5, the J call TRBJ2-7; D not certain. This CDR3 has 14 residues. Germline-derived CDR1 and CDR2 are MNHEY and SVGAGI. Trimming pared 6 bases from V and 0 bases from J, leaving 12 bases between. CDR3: CASREISSSYEQYF. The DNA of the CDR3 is TGTGCCAGCAGGGAGATTTCCAGCTCCTACGAGCAGTACTTC.

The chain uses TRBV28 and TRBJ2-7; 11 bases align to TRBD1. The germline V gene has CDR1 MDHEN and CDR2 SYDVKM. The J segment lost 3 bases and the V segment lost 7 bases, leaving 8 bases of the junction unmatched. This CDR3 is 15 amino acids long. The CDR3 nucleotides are TGTGCCAGCATAACAAGCGGGACAGGGGGCTACGAGCAGTACTTC. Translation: CASITSGTGGYEQYF. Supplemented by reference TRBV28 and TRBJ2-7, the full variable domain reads DVKVTQSSRYLVKRTGEKVFLECVQDMDHENMFWYRQDPGLGLRLIYFSYDVKMKEKGDIPEGYSVSREKKERFSLILESASTNQTSMYLCASITSGTGGYEQYFGPGTRLTVT.

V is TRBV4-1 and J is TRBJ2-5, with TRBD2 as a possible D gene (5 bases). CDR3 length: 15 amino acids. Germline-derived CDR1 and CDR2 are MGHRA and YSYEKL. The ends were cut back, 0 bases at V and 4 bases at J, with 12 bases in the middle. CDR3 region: CASSQDPADRETQYF. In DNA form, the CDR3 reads TGCGCCAGCAGCCAAGATCCAGCGGACCGAGAGACCCAGTACTTC.

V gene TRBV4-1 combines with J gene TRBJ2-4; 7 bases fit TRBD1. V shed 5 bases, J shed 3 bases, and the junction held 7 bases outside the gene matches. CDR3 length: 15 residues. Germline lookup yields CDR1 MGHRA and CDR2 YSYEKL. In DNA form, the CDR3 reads TGCGCCAGCAGCGAGACAGGGTCCGTCAAAAACATTCAGTACTTC. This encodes CASSETGSVKNIQYF.

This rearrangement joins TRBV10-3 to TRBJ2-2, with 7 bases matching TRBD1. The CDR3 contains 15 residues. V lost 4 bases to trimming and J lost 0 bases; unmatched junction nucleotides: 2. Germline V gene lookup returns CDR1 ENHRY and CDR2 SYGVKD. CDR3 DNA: TGTGCCATCAGTGGACAGGGTCCGAACACCGGGGAGCTGTTTTTT. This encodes CAISGQGPNTGELFF.

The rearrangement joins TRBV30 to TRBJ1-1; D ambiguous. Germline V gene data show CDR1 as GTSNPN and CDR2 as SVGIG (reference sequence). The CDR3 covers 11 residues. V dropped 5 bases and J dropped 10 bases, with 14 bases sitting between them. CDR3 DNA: TGTGCCTGGGGGCCAGGTTCCGCAGCTTTCTTT. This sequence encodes CAWGPGSAAFF. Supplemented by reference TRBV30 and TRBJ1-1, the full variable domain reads SQTIHQWPATLVQPVGSPLSLECTVEGTSNPNLYWYRQAAGRGLQLLFYSVGIGQISSEVPQNLSASRPQDRQFILSSKKLLLSDSGFYLCAWGPGSAAFFGQGTRLTVV.

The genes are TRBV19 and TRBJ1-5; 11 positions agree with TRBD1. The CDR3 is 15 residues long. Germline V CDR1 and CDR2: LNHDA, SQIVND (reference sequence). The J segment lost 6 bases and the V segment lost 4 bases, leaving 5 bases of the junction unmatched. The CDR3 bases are TGTGCCAGTAGTACAGGGACAGGGGGAATTCAGCCCCAGCATTTT. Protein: CASSTGTGGIQPQHF.

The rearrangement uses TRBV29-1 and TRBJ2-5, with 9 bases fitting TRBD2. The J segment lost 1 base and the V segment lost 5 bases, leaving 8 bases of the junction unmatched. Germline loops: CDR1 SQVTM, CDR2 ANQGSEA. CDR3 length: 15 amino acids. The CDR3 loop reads CSVSRREGPQETQYF. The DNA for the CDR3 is TGCAGCGTTTCTAGGCGGGAGGGCCCCCAAGAGACCCAGTACTTC.

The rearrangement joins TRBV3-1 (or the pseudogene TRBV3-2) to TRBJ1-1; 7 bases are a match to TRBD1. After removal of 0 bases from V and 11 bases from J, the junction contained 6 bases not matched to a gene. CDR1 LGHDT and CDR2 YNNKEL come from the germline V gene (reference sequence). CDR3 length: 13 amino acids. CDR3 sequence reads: CASSQDIGGQAFF. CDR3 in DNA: TGTGCCAGCAGCCAAGACATTGGGGGACAGGCTTTCTTT.

CDR3 sequence reads: CASSLGQGQLGNQPQHF. CDR3 nucleotides: TGTGCCAGCAGCTTGGGACAGGGGCAGTTAGGCAATCAGCCCCAGCATTTT. The chain is built from TRBV3-1 (or the pseudogene TRBV3-2) and TRBJ1-5; TRBD1 aligns across 10 bases. The CDR3 consists of 17 residues. Germline V lookup: CDR1 LGHDT, CDR2 YNNKEL (reference sequence). V lost 5 bases and J lost 2; bases outside the gene matches: 9.

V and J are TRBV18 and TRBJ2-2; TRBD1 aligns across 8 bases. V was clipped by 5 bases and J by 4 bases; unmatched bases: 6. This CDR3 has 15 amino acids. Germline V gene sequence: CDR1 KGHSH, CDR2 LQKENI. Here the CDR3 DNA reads TGTGCCAGCTCAGCCCTTACAGGGGGCACCGGGGAGCTGTTTTTT. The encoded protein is CASSALTGGTGELFF.

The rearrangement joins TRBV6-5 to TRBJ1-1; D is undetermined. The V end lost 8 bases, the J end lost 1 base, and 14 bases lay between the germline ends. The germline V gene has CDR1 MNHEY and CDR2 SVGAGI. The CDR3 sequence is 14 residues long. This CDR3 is CASDLWGGNTEAFF. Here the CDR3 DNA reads TGTGCCAGCGACCTCTGGGGAGGGAACACTGAAGCTTTCTTT.